What follows describes a single T cell receptor (beta chain). As processed by the authors: Estimation of nucleated cell counts relied on the amplification of reference gene primers. Using immunoSEQ multiplex PCR, the repertoire was profiled, and TCRdb retains in-frame clones only, with some absent. Clonal size and the V and J genes are those of that table, whereas D and trimming came from the DNA. The table lists some 98,000 clones, approximately 82% of them singletons, with 10% in the top ten. The entry originates in a study of blood T cell repertoires in COVID-19. V gave up 5 bases and J gave up 2 bases, with 10 bases separating them. This CDR3 comprises 13 residues. Germline lookup yields CDR1 MNHEY and CDR2 SVGAGI.

Sequenced input: peripheral blood. The receptor's source is a man in his 70s with acute or convalescent COVID-19. V and J are TRBV6-5 and TRBJ2-7; TRBD2 might be the D (6 bases). The CDR3 sequence: CASSRGKTYEQYF. In nucleotides, the CDR3 is TGTGCCAGCAGTCGCGGGAAAACCTACGAGCAGTACTTC.